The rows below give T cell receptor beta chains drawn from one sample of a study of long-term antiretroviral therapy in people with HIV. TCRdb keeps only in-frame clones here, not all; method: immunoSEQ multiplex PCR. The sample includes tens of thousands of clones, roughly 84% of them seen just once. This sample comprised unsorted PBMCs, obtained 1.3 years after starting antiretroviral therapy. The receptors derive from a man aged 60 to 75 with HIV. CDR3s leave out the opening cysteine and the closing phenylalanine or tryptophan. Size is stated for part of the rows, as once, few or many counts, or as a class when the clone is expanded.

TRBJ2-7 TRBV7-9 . ASSSQTSYEQY
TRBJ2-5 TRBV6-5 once ASSPGALGTQY
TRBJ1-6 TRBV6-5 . ASSYMYSSYNSPLH
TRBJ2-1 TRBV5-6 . ASSLAVLGGPGNEQF
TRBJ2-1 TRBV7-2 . ASSLGASTRADNEQF
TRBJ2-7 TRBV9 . ASSVWVAGGEQY
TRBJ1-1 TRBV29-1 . SAVQQYTEAF
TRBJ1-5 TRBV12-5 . ASGWDRGQPQH
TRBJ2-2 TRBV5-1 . ASSLVVASTGELF
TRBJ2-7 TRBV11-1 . ASATLAGGTYEQY
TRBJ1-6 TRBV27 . ASSSRDYSPLH
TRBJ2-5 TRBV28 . ASTGRRGAGETQY
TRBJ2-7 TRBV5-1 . ASTTGEVSYEQY
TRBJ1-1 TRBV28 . ASSLTGGSRGAF
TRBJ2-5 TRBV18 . ASSPVTGETQY
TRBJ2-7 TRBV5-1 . ASSLYPGSPYEQY
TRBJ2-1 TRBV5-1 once ASSLGDAHYNEQF
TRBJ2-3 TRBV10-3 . AIQAGAGDTQY
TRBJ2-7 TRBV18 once ASSPGQAPTYEQY
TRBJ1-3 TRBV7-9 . ASNPRREWESTIY
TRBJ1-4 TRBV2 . ASSGLTGHNEKLF
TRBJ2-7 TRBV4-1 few ASSEGLNEQY
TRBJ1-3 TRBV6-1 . ASTRTGVGNTIY
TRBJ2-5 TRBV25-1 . ASSEYRRQETQY
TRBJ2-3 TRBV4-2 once ASSQEHDGLAGGSSTDTQY
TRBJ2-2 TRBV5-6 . ASSPTGTPTGELF
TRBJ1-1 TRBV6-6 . ASSWRDRETEAF
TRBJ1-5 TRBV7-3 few ASSLSRDQPQH
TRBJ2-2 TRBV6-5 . ASTGGQWNTGELF
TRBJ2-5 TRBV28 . ASRDDRYQETQY
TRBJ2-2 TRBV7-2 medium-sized ASSLAGYYTGELF
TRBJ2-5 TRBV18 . ASGEDRQETQY
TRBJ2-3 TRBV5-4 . ASSLYRDPTDTQY
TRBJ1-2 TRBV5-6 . ASSLVQIHNYGYT
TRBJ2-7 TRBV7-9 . ASSGTLAGVSYEQY
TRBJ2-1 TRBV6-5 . ASSAGQGANEQF
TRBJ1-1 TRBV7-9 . ASSPTGNTEAF
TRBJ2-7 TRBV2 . ASRLQGYGEQY
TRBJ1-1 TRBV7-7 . ASSLTGNTEAF
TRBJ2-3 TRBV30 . AWSVGVGTDTQY
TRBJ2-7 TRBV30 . AWKHYYEQY
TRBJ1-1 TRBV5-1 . ASSTLSQNTEAF
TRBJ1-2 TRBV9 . ASSAQPRIEYGYT
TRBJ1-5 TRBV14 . ASSQVSGQPQH
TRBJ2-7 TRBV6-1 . ASSETPIAEQY
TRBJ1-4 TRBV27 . ASSPLTGSTTNEKLF
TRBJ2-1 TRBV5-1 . ASSAGHRGAPYNEQF
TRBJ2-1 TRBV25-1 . ASSEFTGVADEQF